This T cell receptor (beta chain) emerged from a study of OX40 agonist ivuxolimab in advanced cancers. The wider study: The patients got ivuxolimab, which is an agonistic anti-OX40 (CD134) antibody. Age averaged around 60 years (range about 20 to 80), and approximately 80% were male.

Sequenced by immunoSEQ multiplex PCR; TCRdb stores in-frame clones only, minus some. The table lists roughly 20,000 clones, more than 75% of them singletons. Per the germline V gene, CDR1 is SNHLY and CDR2 is FYNNEI. The V end was cut by 5 bases, the J end by 0 bases, with 12 bases between. CDR3 length equals 15 residues. The chain carries TRBV2 and TRBJ2-3, with a possible D match to TRBD2 (6 bases). This specimen consisted of CD4+ or CD8+ T cells sorted from blood, obtained in a trial of the OX40 agonist ivuxolimab. This receptor was obtained from an adult with an advanced solid tumor such as melanoma, head and neck, liver or kidney cancer. The CDR3 coding sequence is TGTGCCAGCAGTCGGGGGAGCGTAAGCACAGATACGCAGTATTTT. Translation: CASSRGSVSTDTQYF.